Listed here are 8 T cell receptor beta chains from one sample, sequenced in a study of cytomegalovirus exposure and HLA in healthy donors. The study ran its PCR with 60 Vbeta and 13 Jbeta primers. Sequenced by immunoSEQ multiplex PCR; TCRdb stores in-frame clones only, minus some. Of about 160,000 clones listed, roughly 85% are singletons. Sequenced: PBMCs. All receptors derive from a man in his thirties or forties in good health and CMV-seronegative.

The genes are TRBV7-2 and TRBJ2-5; 11 nucleotides match TRBD1. Germline V gene lookup returns CDR1 SGHTA and CDR2 FQGNSA. Trimming removed 1 base from V and 5 bases from J; junction bases left unmatched: 3. The CDR3 contains 15 residues. The CDR3 is CASSLGGQGAETQYF. The CDR3 DNA reads as TGTGCCAGCAGCTTAGGAGGACAGGGGGCGGAGACCCAGTACTTC.

The DNA of the CDR3 is TGCGCCAGCAGCCAAGATTGGTTCAGGGGGCCGGGCGAGCAGTACTTC. It encodes CASSQDWFRGPGEQYF. The chain joins TRBV4-3 to TRBJ2-7, with 8 bases identical to TRBD1. This CDR3 region has 16 residues. J lost 6 bases, V lost 0 bases, and 10 bases had no gene match. Germline V gives CDR1 LGHNA, CDR2 YSLEER.

The gene calls are TRBV11-2 and TRBJ2-1; possible D gene TRBD1, 5 bases. CDR1 is SGHAT and CDR2 is FQNNGV in the germline V gene. This CDR3 region has 16 residues. V was trimmed by 3 bases and J by 0 bases, leaving 12 bases between them. CDR3 protein: CASSLLGAPSYNEQFF. CDR3 DNA: TGTGCCAGCAGCTTGCTTGGGGCCCCCTCCTACAATGAGCAGTTCTTC.

This chain connects TRBV28 to TRBJ2-7; possibly TRBD1 for D (6 bases). The germline CDR1 and CDR2 sequences are MDHEN and SYDVKM. The CDR3 is 12 residues long. Trimming left V 7 bases short and J 3 bases short, with 10 bases between. The CDR3 region is CASTTGRYEQYF. The CDR3 nucleotides read TGTGCCAGCACGACAGGCCGCTACGAGCAGTACTTC. Filled out from reference TRBV28 and TRBJ2-7, the complete variable domain reads DVKVTQSSRYLVKRTGEKVFLECVQDMDHENMFWYRQDPGLGLRLIYFSYDVKMKEKGDIPEGYSVSREKKERFSLILESASTNQTSMYLCASTTGRYEQYFGPGTRLTVT.

Of note for this clone: The same CDR3 can be traced to other DNA sequences in this sample. The chain is built from TRBV7-2 and TRBJ2-1; 8 bases map to TRBD1. With V trimmed by 5 bases and J by 4 bases, 7 bases remained unmatched. This CDR3 contains 15 residues. The germline V gene has CDR1 SGHTA and CDR2 FQGNSA. The CDR3 here is CASSPGQGLYNEQFF. The CDR3 DNA is TGTGCCAGCAGCCCCGGACAGGGTTTATACAATGAGCAGTTCTTC.

This clone has just a few counts. The J gene is TRBJ1-5, the V gene TRBV2, with 9 bases matching TRBD1. This CDR3 comprises 15 residues. The V segment lost 6 bases and the J segment 6 bases; nucleotides outside the gene matches: 9. Per germline, CDR1 SNHLY and CDR2 FYNNEI. The CDR3 reads CASRGTGRSTQPQHF. The CDR3 DNA reads as TGTGCCAGCAGGGGGACAGGGCGCTCCACTCAGCCCCAGCATTTT.

This clone has a single count. The chain carries TRBV30 and TRBJ1-2; the D is unclear. The length of the CDR3 is 16 residues. Germline V lookup: CDR1 GTSNPN, CDR2 SVGIG (reference sequence). V was trimmed by 2 bases and J by 4 bases, leaving 20 bases between them. The DNA of the CDR3 is TGTGCCTGGAGTCGCGCGGGGAGTACCGGTGGCTATGGCTACACCTTC. It is translated as CAWSRAGSTGGYGYTF.

The CDR3 DNA follows: TGTGCCAGCAGCGGTGAGCCGGGACAGGGCTACGAGCAGTACTTC. Translated: CASSGEPGQGYEQYF. The genes are TRBV7-9 and TRBJ2-7, with TRBD1 matching 9 bases. Trimming took 5 bases from V and 3 from J; bases not matched to a gene: 8. Germline values: CDR1 SEHNR, CDR2 FQNEAQ (reference sequence). There are 15 residues in the CDR3.